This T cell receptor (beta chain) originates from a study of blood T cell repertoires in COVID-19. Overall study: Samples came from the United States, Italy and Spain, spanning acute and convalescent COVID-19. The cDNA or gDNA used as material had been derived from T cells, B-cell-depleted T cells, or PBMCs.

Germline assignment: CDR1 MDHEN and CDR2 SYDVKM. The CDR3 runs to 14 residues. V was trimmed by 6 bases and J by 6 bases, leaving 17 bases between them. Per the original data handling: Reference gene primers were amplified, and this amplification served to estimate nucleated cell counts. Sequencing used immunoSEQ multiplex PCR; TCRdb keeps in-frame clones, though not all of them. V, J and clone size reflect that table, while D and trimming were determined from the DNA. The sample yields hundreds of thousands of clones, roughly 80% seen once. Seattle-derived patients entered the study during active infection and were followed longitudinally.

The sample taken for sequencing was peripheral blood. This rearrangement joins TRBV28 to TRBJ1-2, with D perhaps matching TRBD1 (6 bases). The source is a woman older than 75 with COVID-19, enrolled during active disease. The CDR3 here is CASRWTEWTHGYTF. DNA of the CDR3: TGTGCCAGCAGGTGGACAGAATGGACTCATGGCTACACCTTC.